These 11 T cell receptor beta chains were sequenced from one sample in a study of blood T cell repertoires in COVID-19. Clones were sequenced by immunoSEQ multiplex PCR, and TCRdb holds only the in-frame ones, with some missing. Of approximately 190,000 clones in the sample, roughly 90% were seen once. The sample taken for sequencing was peripheral blood. These TCRs come from a middle-aged woman who had recovered from COVID-19.

This clone was detected a few times. J is TRBJ2-2 and V is TRBV7-9; no clear D. Trimming shortened V by 5 bases and J by 7 bases, and 8 bases separated the two germline ends. Germline values: CDR1 SEHNR, CDR2 FQNEAQ (reference sequence). This CDR3 contains 12 residues. The CDR3 DNA sequence: TGTGCCAGCAGCCCAGTGTTCGGGGAGCTGTTTTTT. It codes for CASSPVFGELFF. Variable domain in full (rest from reference TRBV7-9 and TRBJ2-2): DTGVSQNPRHKITKRGQNVTFRCDPISEHNRLYWYRQTLGQGPEFLTYFQNEAQLEKSRLLSDRFSAERPKGSFSTLEIQRTEQGDSAMYLCASSPVFGELFFGEGSRLTVL.

The rearrangement links TRBV28 to TRBJ2-3, with D perhaps TRBD2 (6 bases). The CDR3 contains 14 residues. V lost 4 bases and J lost 0, with 8 bases in between. Germline-derived CDR1 and CDR2 are MDHEN and SYDVKM. CDR3 region: CASSWAGSTDTQYF. The DNA of the CDR3 is TGTGCCAGCAGTTGGGCGGGAAGCACAGATACGCAGTATTTT.

J is TRBJ2-7 and V is TRBV19, with 7 bases aligning to TRBD1. The CDR3 runs 15 residues. With V trimmed by 3 bases and J by 0 bases, 5 bases remained unmatched. Per the germline V gene, CDR1 is LNHDA and CDR2 is SQIVND (reference sequence). CDR3 protein: CASSIVGDSSYEQYF. CDR3 bases: TGTGCCAGTAGTATTGTGGGGGACAGCTCCTACGAGCAGTACTTC. The whole variable domain, filled in from reference TRBV19 and TRBJ2-7, reads DGGITQSPKYLFRKEGQNVTLSCEQNLNHDAMYWYRQDPGQGLRLIYYSQIVNDFQKGDIAEGYSVSREKKESFPLTVTSAQKNPTAFYLCASSIVGDSSYEQYFGPGTRLTVT.

V gene TRBV5-1 combines with J gene TRBJ2-2; D is perhaps TRBD1 (6 bases). The CDR3 sequence is 15 residues long. V was shortened by 4 bases and J by 3 bases, with 13 bases between the two germline ends. Germline V CDR1 and CDR2: SGHRS, YFSETQ. CDR3 bases: TGCGCCAGCAGCCCCACAGGGTTAGACACCGGGGAGCTGTTTTTT. Protein sequence: CASSPTGLDTGELFF.

J is TRBJ2-1 and V is TRBV5-1; TRBD2 matches at 13 bases. Germline CDR1 and CDR2: SGHRS and YFSETQ. There are 19 residues in the CDR3. V was clipped by 4 bases and J by 7 bases; unmatched bases: 17. The CDR3 sequence: CASSPGWTSGSVGGNEQFF. DNA for the CDR3: TGCGCCAGCAGCCCGGGGTGGACTAGCGGGAGTGTTGGGGGGAATGAGCAGTTCTTC. Drawing the rest from reference TRBV5-1 and TRBJ2-1, the complete variable domain is KAGVTQTPRYLIKTRGQQVTLSCSPISGHRSVSWYQQTPGQGLQFLFEYFSETQRNKGNFPGRFSGRQFSNSRSEMNVSTLELGDSALYLCASSPGWTSGSVGGNEQFFGPGTRLTVL.

This chain joins TRBV18 and TRBJ1-2, with 7 bases fitting TRBD1. Germline loops: CDR1 KGHSH, CDR2 LQKENI. V dropped 6 bases and J dropped 4; count of bases not matched to a gene: 11. The CDR3 is 15 amino acids. Here the CDR3 DNA reads TGTGCCAGCTCCCGGTCCGGGACAGAGCCCTATGGCTACACCTTC. Translating gives CASSRSGTEPYGYTF.

This clone was picked up one time. CDR3 coding DNA: TGTGCCAGCAGCTTAGAGCGGGGTGGCGATGAAGCTTTCTTT. It specifies CASSLERGGDEAFF. The V call is TRBV7-9, the J call TRBJ1-1; D unresolved. The CDR3 spans 14 residues. The germline gives CDR1 SEHNR, CDR2 FQNEAQ (reference sequence). Trimming cost V 1 base and J 7 bases, with 13 bases left between them.

The genes are TRBV9 and TRBJ2-2; D may be TRBD2 (6 bases). This CDR3 is built from 16 residues. CDR1 is SGDLS and CDR2 is YYNGEE in the germline V gene. The V and J ends lost 3 bases and 4 bases respectively, with 16 bases between them. CDR3 sequence (DNA): TGTGCCAGCAGCGACCGAATGGGACTCCCCACCGGGGAGCTGTTTTTT. Its translation: CASSDRMGLPTGELFF.

The CDR3 loop reads CASSLDGTGVETQYF. In nucleotides, the CDR3 is TGCGCCAGCAGCTTGGACGGGACAGGGGTAGAGACCCAGTACTTC. This sequence joins TRBV5-1 and TRBJ2-5; 10 bases map to TRBD1. The length of the CDR3 is 15 residues. The J segment lost 4 bases and the V segment lost 0 bases, leaving 3 bases of the junction unmatched. Germline loops: CDR1 SGHRS, CDR2 YFSETQ.

This chain links TRBV7-8 with TRBJ1-4; 7 bases fit TRBD1. V was clipped by 2 bases and J by 8 bases; unmatched bases: 2. Germline CDR1 SGHVS, CDR2 FQNEAQ. This CDR3 is built from 13 residues. As DNA, the CDR3 is TGTGCCAGCAGCTTATACAGGGGAGAAAAACTGTTTTTT. Its translation: CASSLYRGEKLFF.

The genes are TRBV28 and TRBJ1-4, with 7 positions matching TRBD1. The germline V gene encodes CDR1 MDHEN and CDR2 SYDVKM. Trimming at V came to 6 bases and at J to 7 bases, leaving 5 bases not matched to a gene. This CDR3 has 13 amino acids. CDR3 loop: CASRLNRGEKLFF. CDR3 sequence (DNA): TGTGCCAGCAGATTAAACAGGGGTGAAAAACTGTTTTTT.